Listed below are T cell receptor beta chains from one sample, sequenced in a study of cytomegalovirus exposure and HLA in healthy donors. The assay was immunoSEQ multiplex PCR, and TCRdb's table has in-frame clones only and misses some. The repertoire includes under 200,000 clones, roughly 85% of them detected once, and 4.4% sits in the top ten. The sample consisted of PBMCs. Source of these receptors: a woman in her twenties or thirties in good health and CMV-seropositive. Each CDR3 is given with its conserved first and last residue. The order of the fields is J gene, V gene, D gene, clone size, CDR3 protein, CDR3 DNA. The D gene is left open where the match is weak. Rows give clone size only sometimes, using once, few, many, or a class for an expanded clone.

j_gene: TRBJ2-2
v_gene: TRBV25-1
d_gene: TRBD2
abundance: -
CDR3aa: CASTWGGATGELFF
CDR3nt: TGTGCCAGCACCTGGGGGGGTGCCACCGGGGAGCTGTTTTTT

j_gene: TRBJ1-1
v_gene: TRBV5-1
d_gene: -
abundance: -
CDR3aa: CASSFRGSNTEAFF
CDR3nt: TGCGCCAGCAGCTTCCGAGGATCCAACACTGAAGCTTTCTTT

j_gene: TRBJ1-2
v_gene: TRBV5-8
d_gene: -
abundance: -
CDR3aa: CASSSSPGGYGYTF
CDR3nt: TGTGCCAGCAGCTCTTCCCCGGGTGGGTATGGCTACACCTTC

j_gene: TRBJ2-1
v_gene: TRBV5-5
d_gene: -
abundance: -
CDR3aa: CASSLTSAVNNEQFF
CDR3nt: TGTGCCAGCAGCTTGACGAGCGCGGTCAACAATGAGCAGTTCTTC

j_gene: TRBJ2-2
v_gene: TRBV7-2
d_gene: TRBD2
abundance: once
CDR3aa: CASSLLAGAENTGELFF
CDR3nt: TGTGCCAGCAGCTTATTAGCGGGGGCCGAGAACACCGGGGAGCTGTTTTTT

j_gene: TRBJ2-7
v_gene: TRBV5-1
d_gene: -
abundance: -
CDR3aa: CASSLDRAGYEQYF
CDR3nt: TGCGCCAGCAGCTTGGACAGGGCAGGCTACGAGCAGTACTTC

j_gene: TRBJ2-7
v_gene: TRBV9
d_gene: TRBD1
abundance: -
CDR3aa: CASSVDRGAYEQYF
CDR3nt: TGTGCCAGCAGCGTCGACAGGGGAGCCTACGAGCAGTACTTC

j_gene: TRBJ1-5
v_gene: TRBV7-6
d_gene: -
abundance: -
CDR3aa: CASSLEGGAVNQPQHF
CDR3nt: TGTGCCAGCAGCTTGGAGGGTGGGGCAGTTAATCAGCCCCAGCATTTT

j_gene: TRBJ2-5
v_gene: TRBV11-3
d_gene: TRBD2
abundance: -
CDR3aa: CASKQTSGTTKETQYF
CDR3nt: TGTGCCAGCAAGCAGACTAGCGGGACAACTAAAGAGACCCAGTACTTC

j_gene: TRBJ1-1
v_gene: TRBV5-1
d_gene: -
abundance: -
CDR3aa: CASSYRGPGETEAFF
CDR3nt: TGCGCCAGCAGCTACCGAGGGCCGGGGGAAACTGAAGCTTTCTTT

j_gene: TRBJ2-7
v_gene: TRBV6-5
d_gene: -
abundance: -
CDR3aa: CASSYSRLESSYEQYF
CDR3nt: TGTGCCAGCAGTTACTCGAGACTCGAGAGCTCCTACGAGCAGTACTTC

j_gene: TRBJ1-5
v_gene: TRBV15
d_gene: -
abundance: once
CDR3aa: CATSLQSNQPQHF
CDR3nt: TGTGCCACCAGCCTCCAGAGCAATCAGCCCCAGCATTTT